Shown below are 20 T cell receptor beta chains from a single sample sequenced in a study of control samples from healthy donors and cancer patients (dated by TCRdb to about 2020). The library came from the immunoSEQ multiplex PCR assay. Sourced from immuneACCESS, this table was stored by TCRdb with only in-frame sequences that have V and J called. A share of the clones is absent; for the studies checked, an unresolved V gene accounts for under half, and the remainder has no known explanation. Recorded for this sample are over 150,000 clones; approximately 94% of them occurred a single time. 1.1% to 1.5% of the sample belongs to the ten largest clones. What was sequenced was blood. These receptors all come from a woman aged 18 to 35 in good health.

The DNA of the CDR3 is TGTGCCAGCAGCTTAGATCTCAGGCCCATGAACACTGAAGCTTTCTTT. It yields the protein CASSLDLRPMNTEAFF. The V gene is TRBV11-3, the J gene TRBJ1-1; D is uncertain. The CDR3 spans 16 residues. V was pared by 0 bases and J by 0 bases, with 11 bases between. CDR1 is SGHNT and CDR2 is YENEEA in the germline V gene.

This chain connects TRBV7-2 to TRBJ2-1, with D unresolved. The V gene lost 0 bases and the J gene lost 5 bases, with 5 bases spanning the gap. Germline V gene lookup returns CDR1 SGHTA and CDR2 FQGNSA. This CDR3 has 13 amino acids. The DNA for the CDR3 is TGTGCCAGCAGCTTAGCGGGGAACAATGAGCAGTTCTTC. Translated: CASSLAGNNEQFF. Complete variable domain (other parts from reference TRBV7-2 and TRBJ2-1): GAGVSQSPSNKVTEKGKDVELRCDPISGHTALYWYRQSLGQGLEFLIYFQGNSAPDKSGLPSDRFSAERTGGSVSTLTIQRTQQEDSAVYLCASSLAGNNEQFFGPGTRLTVL.

CDR3 amino acids: CASSGGRRLGNSPLHF. The CDR3 DNA reads TGTGCCAGTAGTGGGGGACGACGCCTTGGGAATTCACCCCTCCACTTT. The rearrangement joins TRBV19 to TRBJ1-6, with D possibly being TRBD1 (5 bases). The CDR3 covers 16 residues. Trimming stripped 5 bases from V and 7 bases from J, with 18 bases between. Germline V gene sequence: CDR1 LNHDA, CDR2 SQIVND (reference sequence).

CDR3 in amino acids: CASSLDSAEQYF. The CDR3 nucleotides are TGCGCCAGCAGCTTGGACAGTGCCGAGCAGTACTTC. The J gene is TRBJ2-7, the V gene TRBV5-1; D call uncertain. Germline lookup yields CDR1 SGHRS and CDR2 YFSETQ. This CDR3 contains 12 residues. V was cut by 0 bases and J by 6 bases, with 7 bases left in between.

CDR3 sequence (DNA): TGTGCCAGCAGCTTGGTCCCGGACACTGAAGCTTTCTTT. It is translated as CASSLVPDTEAFF. V gene TRBV5-5 combines with J gene TRBJ1-1; no firm D call. The germline V and J ends were trimmed by 0 bases and 3 bases, with 6 bases remaining between them. The CDR3 spans 13 residues. Germline V gene data show CDR1 as SGHKS and CDR2 as YYEKEE (reference sequence).

This clone was seen once. The chain links TRBV11-2 to TRBJ2-1; D ambiguous. Germline CDR1 SGHAT, CDR2 FQNNGV. V was pared by 2 bases and J by 6 bases, with 2 bases between. The CDR3 contains 11 residues. The CDR3 protein is CASSLFNEQFF. For the CDR3, the DNA is TGTGCCAGCAGCTTATTCAATGAGCAGTTCTTC.

J is TRBJ2-4 and V is TRBV5-6; possible D gene TRBD1, 6 bases. Germline lookup yields CDR1 SGHDT and CDR2 YYEEEE. Trimming cost V 4 bases and J 1 base, with 15 bases left between them. The CDR3 length is 16 residues. This CDR3 is CASSPTGMVAKNIQYF. The CDR3 DNA follows: TGTGCCAGCAGCCCGACAGGAATGGTGGCCAAAAACATTCAGTACTTC.

The gene calls are TRBV5-1 and TRBJ2-5; possible D gene TRBD1, 6 bases. Germline V gene lookup returns CDR1 SGHRS and CDR2 YFSETQ. Trimming removed 0 bases at V and 2 bases at J, with 11 bases between. The CDR3 has 15 residues. The CDR3 loop is CASSLGDTTQETQYF. CDR3 bases: TGCGCCAGCAGCTTGGGGGACACTACACAAGAGACCCAGTACTTC. Supplemented by reference TRBV5-1 and TRBJ2-5, the full variable domain reads KAGVTQTPRYLIKTRGQQVTLSCSPISGHRSVSWYQQTPGQGLQFLFEYFSETQRNKGNFPGRFSGRQFSNSRSEMNVSTLELGDSALYLCASSLGDTTQETQYFGPGTRLLVL.

The chain has TRBV5-1 and TRBJ1-6; TRBD1 aligns across 8 bases. Trimming removed 2 bases from V and 2 bases from J; junction bases left unmatched: 3. Germline-derived CDR1 and CDR2 are SGHRS and YFSETQ. The CDR3 has 16 residues. The DNA for the CDR3 is TGCGCCAGCAGCTTCGGACAGGGAACCTATAATTCACCCCTCCACTTT. Translating gives CASSFGQGTYNSPLHF. Combining the CDR3 with reference TRBV5-1 and TRBJ1-6 gives the whole variable domain KAGVTQTPRYLIKTRGQQVTLSCSPISGHRSVSWYQQTPGQGLQFLFEYFSETQRNKGNFPGRFSGRQFSNSRSEMNVSTLELGDSALYLCASSFGQGTYNSPLHFGNGTRLTVT.

The V and J genes are TRBV15 and TRBJ2-3; D not resolved. V shed 2 bases and J shed 5 bases, with 8 bases lying between them. CDR1 LNHNV and CDR2 YYDKDF come from the germline V gene (reference sequence). This CDR3 comprises 13 residues. The CDR3 DNA reads as TGTGCCACCAGCAGATACCCAAGAGATACGCAGTATTTT. It codes for CATSRYPRDTQYF.

This clone was detected once. The sample holds other DNA sequences that translate to the same CDR3. The V call is TRBV12-3 or TRBV12-4, the J call TRBJ1-2; tentatively, D is TRBD1 (6 bases). The length of the CDR3 is 13 residues. The ends were cut back, 2 bases at V and 2 bases at J, with 6 bases in the middle. The CDR3 loop is CASSLQGNYGYTF. For the CDR3, the DNA is TGTGCCAGCAGTTTACAGGGGAACTATGGCTACACCTTC.

The chain combines TRBV19 with TRBJ2-7; TRBD2 matches 7 bases. V lost 3 bases and J lost 0; bases outside the gene matches: 5. The V gene's germline CDR1 is LNHDA and CDR2 SQIVND (reference sequence). The CDR3 is made up of 15 amino acids. The CDR3 here is CASSIGGGSSYEQYF. CDR3 coding DNA: TGTGCCAGTAGTATCGGCGGGGGAAGCTCCTACGAGCAGTACTTC.

The rearrangement joins TRBV18 to TRBJ2-7; 8 bases agree with TRBD1. This CDR3 contains 13 residues. Germline-derived CDR1 and CDR2 are KGHSH and LQKENI. V was clipped by 1 base and J by 6 bases; unmatched bases: 2. The CDR3 reads CASSPRDRTEQYF. In nucleotides, the CDR3 is TGTGCCAGCTCACCACGGGACAGGACCGAGCAGTACTTC.

This chain joins TRBV5-1 and TRBJ1-1; TRBD1 aligns across 9 bases. The V gene end was trimmed by 4 bases and the J gene end by 8 bases; junction bases not matched to a gene: 6. The germline CDR1 and CDR2 sequences are SGHRS and YFSETQ. The length of the CDR3 is 13 residues. DNA of the CDR3: TGCGCCAGCAGCCCCCGACAGGGGGGGGAAGCTTTCTTT. Its translation is CASSPRQGGEAFF.

V and J are TRBV7-8 and TRBJ1-2; a weak D match, TRBD1 (5 bases). The CDR3 totals 13 residues. Between the trimmed V and J ends, which lost 5 bases and 5 bases, there was a span of 12 bases. From germline, CDR1 is SGHVS and CDR2 FQNEAQ. CDR3 sequence (DNA): TGTGCCAGCAGCACGGGACGGCCGTATGGCTACACCTTC. It is translated as CASSTGRPYGYTF.

The J gene is TRBJ1-1, the V gene TRBV7-9; D is unresolved. This CDR3 spans 11 amino acids. V lost 3 bases and J 8 bases, leaving 7 bases between the germline ends. Germline CDR1 is SEHNR and CDR2 is FQNEAQ (reference sequence). For the CDR3, the DNA is TGTGCCAGCAGCTTTGGGCAGGAAGCTTTCTTT. Translating gives CASSFGQEAFF.

This chain connects TRBV15 to TRBJ1-2; D perhaps matches TRBD1 (5 bases). The CDR3 has 16 amino acids. Per the germline V gene, CDR1 is LNHNV and CDR2 is YYDKDF (reference sequence). V was shortened by 0 bases and J by 0 bases, with 11 bases between the two germline ends. Here the CDR3 DNA reads TGTGCCACCAGCAGAGATCGGAGGGGAGCTAACTATGGCTACACCTTC. It codes for CATSRDRRGANYGYTF. The full variable domain, completed using reference TRBV15 and TRBJ1-2, is DAMVIQNPRYQVTQFGKPVTLSCSQTLNHNVMYWYQQKSSQAPKLLFHYYDKDFNNEADTPDNFQSRRPNTSFCFLDIRSPGLGDTAMYLCATSRDRRGANYGYTFGSGTRLTVV.

The chain couples TRBV27 to TRBJ2-4; 7 bases map to TRBD2. Germline V gives CDR1 MNHEY, CDR2 SMNVEV (reference sequence). Losses at the gene ends were 4 bases for V and 8 bases for J; bases not matched to a gene: 11. The CDR3 has 15 residues. The CDR3 region is CASSSAGTNMDIQYF. The CDR3 nucleotides read TGTGCCAGCAGTTCCGCCGGGACTAACATGGACATTCAGTACTTC.

The chain employs TRBV24-1 and TRBJ2-2; 7 bases are shared with TRBD1. After removal of 10 bases from V and 4 bases from J, the junction contained 8 bases not matched to a gene. The V gene's germline CDR1 is KGHDR and CDR2 SFDVKD. The CDR3 loop spans 14 amino acids. The CDR3 DNA follows: TGTGCCACTTCTGGCCCAGGGGGCACCGGGGAGCTGTTTTTT. This gives the protein CATSGPGGTGELFF.

The V gene is TRBV18, the J gene TRBJ2-7, with D tentatively TRBD2 (6 bases). Germline CDR1 and CDR2: KGHSH and LQKENI. The CDR3 is 12 amino acids. V lost 6 bases to trimming and J lost 13 bases, with 19 bases between them. As DNA, the CDR3 is TGTGCCAGCTCTTTAAGGCGGGACCGGCCTTACTTC. Residues: CASSLRRDRPYF.